The TCR beta chain described here comes from a study of T cells in Graves' hyperthyroidism and ophthalmopathy. Overall study results and limits: Blood also carried most thyroid clonotypes expanded above 0.001.

As for this clonotype: Its target is unknown. The conserved final phenylalanine or tryptophan is absent from the CDR3, which likely points to a read error.

Authors of the study amplified TCR beta CDR3 regions from RNA transcripts. The HTBI primer set drove a first-round RT-PCR of the TCR CDR3. From the multiplex PCR reads, TCRdb called clonotypes with MiXCR, one entry per CDR3 protein. The data show about 840,000 distinct CDR3 sequences, with around 39% seen just once and roughly 8.3% held by the top ten. The sequence was obtained from a man between 18 and 29 years old with Graves' hyperthyroidism. The material sequenced was blood.

CDR3 DNA: TGCGCCAGCAGCCAGGGGCTGGGGACCCAGTACTTA. As protein: CASSQGLGTQYL. This rearrangement joins TRBV4-1 to TRBJ2-5; possibly TRBD1 for D (5 bases). Germline CDR1 is MGHRA and CDR2 is YSYEKL. Trimming left V 3 bases short and J 7 bases short, with 9 bases between. The CDR3 has 12 amino acids.